This T cell receptor beta chain is drawn from a study of cytomegalovirus exposure and HLA in healthy donors. Study in general: Samples from HLA-typed donors yielded around 79 million unique TCRs in an early data release. Study-wide results and limits: In a later analysis, a genetic analysis reported fewer productive-TCR N-insertions in an Asian-associated ancestry cluster than the cohort average. Association with HLA alleles at 0.05 false discovery rate was found for 16,951 TCR beta sequences in a later analysis. Being indistinguishable, some V segments were excluded, TRBV6-2 and TRBV6-3 among them.

The length of the CDR3 is 14 residues. The V gene's germline CDR1 is LNHDA and CDR2 SQIVND (reference sequence). Trimming took 7 bases from V and 0 from J, leaving 10 bases between them. Points on this clone: The antigen is not known.

PCR employed 60 Vbeta and 13 Jbeta primers. Sequencing used immunoSEQ multiplex PCR; TCRdb keeps in-frame clones, though not all of them. The sample holds around 170,000 clones, approximately 78% seen once. This clonotype was obtained from a male donor in good health and CMV-seronegative. The chain couples TRBV19 to TRBJ2-1; D is perhaps TRBD2 (5 bases). The sequenced sample consisted of PBMCs. CDR3: CASTEGSSYNEQFF. The DNA of the CDR3 is TGTGCCAGTACCGAGGGCTCCTCCTACAATGAGCAGTTCTTC.